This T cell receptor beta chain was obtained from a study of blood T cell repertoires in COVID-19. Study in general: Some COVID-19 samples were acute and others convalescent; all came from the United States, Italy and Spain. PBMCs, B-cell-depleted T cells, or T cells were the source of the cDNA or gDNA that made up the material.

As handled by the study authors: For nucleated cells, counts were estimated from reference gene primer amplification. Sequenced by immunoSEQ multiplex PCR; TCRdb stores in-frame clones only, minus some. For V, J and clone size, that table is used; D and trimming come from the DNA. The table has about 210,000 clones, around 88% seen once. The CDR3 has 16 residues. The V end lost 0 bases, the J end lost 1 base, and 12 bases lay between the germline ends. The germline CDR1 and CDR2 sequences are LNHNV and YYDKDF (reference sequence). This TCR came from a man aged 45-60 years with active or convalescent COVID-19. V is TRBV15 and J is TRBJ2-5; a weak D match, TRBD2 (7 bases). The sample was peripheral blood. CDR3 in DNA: TGTGCCACCAGCAGAGATCTCGGGGGGCTCCAAGAGACCCAGTACTTC. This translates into CATSRDLGGLQETQYF.